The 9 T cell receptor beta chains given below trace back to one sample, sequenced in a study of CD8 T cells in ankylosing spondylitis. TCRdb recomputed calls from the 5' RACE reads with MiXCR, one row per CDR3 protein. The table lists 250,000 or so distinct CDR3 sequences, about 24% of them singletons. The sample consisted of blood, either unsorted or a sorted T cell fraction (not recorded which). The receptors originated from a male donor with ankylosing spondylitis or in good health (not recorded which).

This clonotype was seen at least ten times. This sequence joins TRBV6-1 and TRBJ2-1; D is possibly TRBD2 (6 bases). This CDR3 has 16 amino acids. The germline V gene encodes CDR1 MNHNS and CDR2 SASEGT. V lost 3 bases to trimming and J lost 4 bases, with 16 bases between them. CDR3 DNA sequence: TGTGCCAGCAGTGAGAGGGGAGGAGGTACGTACAATGAGCAGTTCTTC. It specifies CASSERGGGTYNEQFF.

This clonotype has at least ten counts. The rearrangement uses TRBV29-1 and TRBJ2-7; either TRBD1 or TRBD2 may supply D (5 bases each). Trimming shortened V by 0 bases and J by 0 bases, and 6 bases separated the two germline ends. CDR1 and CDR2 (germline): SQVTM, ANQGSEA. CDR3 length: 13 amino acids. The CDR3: CSVEDGGSYEQYF. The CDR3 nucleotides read TGCAGCGTTGAAGATGGGGGCTCCTACGAGCAGTACTTC.

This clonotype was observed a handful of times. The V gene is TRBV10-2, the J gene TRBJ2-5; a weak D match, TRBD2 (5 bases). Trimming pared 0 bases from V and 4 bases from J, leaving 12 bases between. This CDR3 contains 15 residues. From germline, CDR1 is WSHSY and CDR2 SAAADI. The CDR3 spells CASSESILARETQYF. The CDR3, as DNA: TGCGCCAGCAGTGAGTCGATCCTAGCTCGAGAGACCCAGTACTTC.

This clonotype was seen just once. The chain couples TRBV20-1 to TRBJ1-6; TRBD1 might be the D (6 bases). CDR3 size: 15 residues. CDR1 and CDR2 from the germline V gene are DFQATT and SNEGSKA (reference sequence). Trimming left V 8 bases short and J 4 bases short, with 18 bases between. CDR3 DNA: TGCAGTACCTGGGGGGGGGGCTGGTATAATTCACCCCTCCACTTT. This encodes CSTWGGGWYNSPLHF.

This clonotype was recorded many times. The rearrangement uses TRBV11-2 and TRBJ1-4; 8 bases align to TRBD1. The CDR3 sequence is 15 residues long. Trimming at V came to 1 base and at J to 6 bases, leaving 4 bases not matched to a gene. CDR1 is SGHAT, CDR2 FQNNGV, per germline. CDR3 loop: CASSLVGTGHEKLFF. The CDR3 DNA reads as TGTGCCAGCAGCTTAGTAGGGACAGGCCATGAAAAACTGTTTTTT.

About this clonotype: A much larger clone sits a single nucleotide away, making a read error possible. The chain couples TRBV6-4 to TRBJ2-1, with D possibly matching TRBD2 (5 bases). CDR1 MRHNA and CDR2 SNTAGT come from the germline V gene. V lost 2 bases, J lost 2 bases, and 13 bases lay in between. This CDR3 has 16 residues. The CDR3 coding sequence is TGTGCCAGCAGTGACCGTTGGAGAGGGACCTACAATGAGCAGTTCTTC. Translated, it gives CASSDRWRGTYNEQFF.

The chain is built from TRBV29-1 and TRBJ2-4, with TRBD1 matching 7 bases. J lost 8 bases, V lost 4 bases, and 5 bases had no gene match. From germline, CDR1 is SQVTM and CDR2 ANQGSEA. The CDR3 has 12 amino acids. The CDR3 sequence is CSVVRQGYIQYF. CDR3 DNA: TGCAGCGTTGTCCGACAGGGTTACATTCAGTACTTC.

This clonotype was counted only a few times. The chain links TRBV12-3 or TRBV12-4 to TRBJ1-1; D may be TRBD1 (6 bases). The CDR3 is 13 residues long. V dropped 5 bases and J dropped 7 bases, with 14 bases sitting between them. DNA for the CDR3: TGTGCCAGCAGTCTCGTAACAGGGTATGAAGCTTTCTTT. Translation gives CASSLVTGYEAFF.

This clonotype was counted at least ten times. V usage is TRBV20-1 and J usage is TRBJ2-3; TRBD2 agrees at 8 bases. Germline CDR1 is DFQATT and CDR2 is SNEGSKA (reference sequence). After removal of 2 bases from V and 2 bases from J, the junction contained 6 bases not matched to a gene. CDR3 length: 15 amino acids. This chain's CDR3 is CSARTVSGDTDTQYF. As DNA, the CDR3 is TGCAGTGCTAGAACGGTTAGCGGGGACACAGATACGCAGTATTTT.